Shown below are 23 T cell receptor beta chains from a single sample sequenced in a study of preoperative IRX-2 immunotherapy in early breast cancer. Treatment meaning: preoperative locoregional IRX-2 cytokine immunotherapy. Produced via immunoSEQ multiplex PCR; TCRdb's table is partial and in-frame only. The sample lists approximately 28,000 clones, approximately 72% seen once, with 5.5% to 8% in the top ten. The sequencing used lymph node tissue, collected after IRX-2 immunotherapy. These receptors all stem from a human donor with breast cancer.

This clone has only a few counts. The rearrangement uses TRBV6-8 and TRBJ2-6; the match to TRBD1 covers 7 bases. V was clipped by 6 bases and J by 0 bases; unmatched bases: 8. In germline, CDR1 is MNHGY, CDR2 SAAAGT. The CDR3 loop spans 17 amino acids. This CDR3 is CASRNPDRFSGANVLTF. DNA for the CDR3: TGTGCCAGCAGAAACCCGGACAGGTTCTCTGGGGCCAACGTCCTGACTTTC.

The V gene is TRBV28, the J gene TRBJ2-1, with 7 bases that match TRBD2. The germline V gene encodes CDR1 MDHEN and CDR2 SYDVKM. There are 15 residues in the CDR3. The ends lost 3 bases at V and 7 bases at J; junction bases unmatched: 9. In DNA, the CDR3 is TGTGCCAGCAGTTTGGCTTCTGCGGGAGTGAATGAGCAGTTCTTC. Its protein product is CASSLASAGVNEQFF. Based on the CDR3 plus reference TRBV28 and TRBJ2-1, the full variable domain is DVKVTQSSRYLVKRTGEKVFLECVQDMDHENMFWYRQDPGLGLRLIYFSYDVKMKEKGDIPEGYSVSREKKERFSLILESASTNQTSMYLCASSLASAGVNEQFFGPGTRLTVL.

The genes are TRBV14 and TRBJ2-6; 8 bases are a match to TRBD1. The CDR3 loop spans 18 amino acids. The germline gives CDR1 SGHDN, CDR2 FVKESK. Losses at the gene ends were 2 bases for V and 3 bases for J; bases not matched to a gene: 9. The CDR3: CASSQIQGATFGANVLTF. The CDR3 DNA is TGTGCCAGCAGCCAAATCCAGGGGGCGACTTTTGGGGCCAACGTCCTGACTTTC. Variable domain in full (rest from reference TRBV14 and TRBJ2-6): EAGVTQFPSHSVIEKGQTVTLRCDPISGHDNLYWYRRVMGKEIKFLLHFVKESKQDESGMPNNRFLAERTGGTYSTLKVQPAELEDSGVYFCASSQIQGATFGANVLTFGAGSRLTVL.

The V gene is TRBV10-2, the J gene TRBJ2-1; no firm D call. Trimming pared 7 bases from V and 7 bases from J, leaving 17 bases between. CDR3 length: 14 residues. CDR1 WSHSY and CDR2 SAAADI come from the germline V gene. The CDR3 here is CASTPALEPNEQFF. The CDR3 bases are TGCGCCAGCACCCCTGCCCTGGAGCCAAATGAGCAGTTCTTC.

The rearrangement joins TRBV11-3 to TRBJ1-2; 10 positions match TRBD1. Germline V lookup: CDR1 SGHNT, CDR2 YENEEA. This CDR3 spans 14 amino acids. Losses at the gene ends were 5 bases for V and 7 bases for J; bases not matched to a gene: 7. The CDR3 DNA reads TGTGCCAGCAGCCACCCGGGACAGGGGCTTGGCTACACCTTC. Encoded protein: CASSHPGQGLGYTF.

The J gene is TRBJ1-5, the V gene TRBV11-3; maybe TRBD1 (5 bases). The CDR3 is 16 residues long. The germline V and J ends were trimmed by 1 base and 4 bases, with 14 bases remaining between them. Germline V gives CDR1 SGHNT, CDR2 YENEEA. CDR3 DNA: TGTGCCAGCAGCTTAGTGGGGCAGGGAGGAAATCAGCCCCAGCATTTT. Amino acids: CASSLVGQGGNQPQHF. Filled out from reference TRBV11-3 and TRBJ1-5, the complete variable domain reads EAGVVQSPRYKIIEKKQPVAFWCNPISGHNTLYWYLQNLGQGPELLIRYENEEAVDDSQLPKDRFSAERLKGVDSTLKIQPAELGDSAVYLCASSLVGQGGNQPQHFGDGTRLSIL.

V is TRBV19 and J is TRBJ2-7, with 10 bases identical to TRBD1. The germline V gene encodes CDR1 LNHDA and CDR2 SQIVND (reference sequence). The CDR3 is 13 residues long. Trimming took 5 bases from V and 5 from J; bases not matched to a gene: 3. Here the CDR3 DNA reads TGTGCCAGTAGTGCCGGGACAGGGGACGAGCAGTACTTC. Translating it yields CASSAGTGDEQYF. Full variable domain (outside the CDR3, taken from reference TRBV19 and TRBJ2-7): DGGITQSPKYLFRKEGQNVTLSCEQNLNHDAMYWYRQDPGQGLRLIYYSQIVNDFQKGDIAEGYSVSREKKESFPLTVTSAQKNPTAFYLCASSAGTGDEQYFGPGTRLTVT.

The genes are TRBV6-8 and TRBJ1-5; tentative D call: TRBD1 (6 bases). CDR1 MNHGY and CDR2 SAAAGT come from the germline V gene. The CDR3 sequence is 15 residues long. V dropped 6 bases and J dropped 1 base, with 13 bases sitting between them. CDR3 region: CASRQGILSNQPQHF. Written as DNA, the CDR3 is TGTGCCAGCAGACAGGGCATACTAAGCAATCAGCCCCAGCATTTT.

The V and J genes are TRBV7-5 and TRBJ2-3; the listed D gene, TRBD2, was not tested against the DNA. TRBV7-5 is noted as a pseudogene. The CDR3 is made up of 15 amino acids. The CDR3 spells CASSWAGGPADTQYF. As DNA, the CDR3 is TGTGCCAGCAGCTGGGCGGGAGGGCCTGCAGATACGCAGTATTTT.

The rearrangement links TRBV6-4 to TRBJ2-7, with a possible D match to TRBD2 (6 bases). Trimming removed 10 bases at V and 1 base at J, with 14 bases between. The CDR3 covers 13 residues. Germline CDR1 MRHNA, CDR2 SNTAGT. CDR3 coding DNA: TGTGCCATTACCGCGGGACCATCCTACGAGCAGTACTTC. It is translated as CAITAGPSYEQYF.

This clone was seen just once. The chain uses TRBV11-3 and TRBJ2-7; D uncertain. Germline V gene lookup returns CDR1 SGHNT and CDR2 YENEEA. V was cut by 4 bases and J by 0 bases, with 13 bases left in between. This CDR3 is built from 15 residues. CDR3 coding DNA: TGTGCCAGCAGCTCCAGACTGACCACCTCCTACGAGCAGTACTTC. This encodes CASSSRLTTSYEQYF.

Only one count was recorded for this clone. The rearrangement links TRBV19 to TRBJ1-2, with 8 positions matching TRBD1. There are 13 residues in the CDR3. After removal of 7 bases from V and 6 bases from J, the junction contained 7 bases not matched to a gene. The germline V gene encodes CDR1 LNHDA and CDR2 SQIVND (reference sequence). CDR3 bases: TGTGCCAGTAACAACAGGGGGGTGGATGGCTACACCTTC. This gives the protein CASNNRGVDGYTF.

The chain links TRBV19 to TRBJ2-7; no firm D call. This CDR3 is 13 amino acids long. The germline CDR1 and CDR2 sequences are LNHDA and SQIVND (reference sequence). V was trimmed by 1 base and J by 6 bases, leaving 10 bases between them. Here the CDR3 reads CASSIGPSGEQYF. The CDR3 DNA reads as TGTGCCAGTAGTATAGGTCCGTCCGGCGAGCAGTACTTC.

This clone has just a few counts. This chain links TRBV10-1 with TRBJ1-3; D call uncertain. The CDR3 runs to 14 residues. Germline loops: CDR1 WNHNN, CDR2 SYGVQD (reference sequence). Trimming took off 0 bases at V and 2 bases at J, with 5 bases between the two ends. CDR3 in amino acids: CASSESLTGNTIYF. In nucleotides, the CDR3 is TGCGCCAGCAGTGAGTCTCTAACTGGAAACACCATATATTTT.

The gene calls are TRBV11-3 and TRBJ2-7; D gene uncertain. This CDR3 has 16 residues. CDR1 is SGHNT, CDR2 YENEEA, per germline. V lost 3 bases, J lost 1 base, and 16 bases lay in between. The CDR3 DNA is TGTGCCAGCAGCTTCGGATCTGGCGGTATTTCCTACGAGCAGTACTTC. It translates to CASSFGSGGISYEQYF.

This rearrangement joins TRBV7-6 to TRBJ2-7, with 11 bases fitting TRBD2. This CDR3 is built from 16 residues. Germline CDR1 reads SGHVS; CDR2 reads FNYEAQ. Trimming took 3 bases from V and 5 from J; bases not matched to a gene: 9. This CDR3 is CASSFRVTSGSHEQYF. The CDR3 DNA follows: TGTGCCAGCAGCTTCCGGGTTACTAGCGGGAGCCACGAGCAGTACTTC.

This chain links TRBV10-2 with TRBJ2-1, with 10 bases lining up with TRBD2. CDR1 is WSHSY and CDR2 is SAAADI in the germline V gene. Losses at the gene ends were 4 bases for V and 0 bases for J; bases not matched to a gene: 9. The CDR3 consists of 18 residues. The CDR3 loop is CASSAPAGGPSSYNEQFF. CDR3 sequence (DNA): TGCGCCAGCAGTGCCCCAGCGGGAGGGCCAAGCTCCTACAATGAGCAGTTCTTC.

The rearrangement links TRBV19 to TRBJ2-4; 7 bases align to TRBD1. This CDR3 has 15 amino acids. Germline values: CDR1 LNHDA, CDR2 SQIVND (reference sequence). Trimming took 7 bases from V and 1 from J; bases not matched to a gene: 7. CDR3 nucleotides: TGTGCCAGTACCGACCCGGGACAGGCCAAAAACATTCAGTACTTC. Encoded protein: CASTDPGQAKNIQYF.

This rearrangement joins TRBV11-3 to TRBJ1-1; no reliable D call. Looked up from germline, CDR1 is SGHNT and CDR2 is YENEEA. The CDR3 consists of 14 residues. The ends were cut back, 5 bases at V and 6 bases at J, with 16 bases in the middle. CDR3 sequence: CASSTRFDDSEAFF. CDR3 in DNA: TGTGCCAGCAGCACCCGATTTGATGACTCTGAAGCTTTCTTT.

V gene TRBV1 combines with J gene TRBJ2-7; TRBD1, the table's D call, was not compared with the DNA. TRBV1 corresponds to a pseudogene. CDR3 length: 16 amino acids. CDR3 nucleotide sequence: TGCGCCAGCAGCCAGGGCCTGGCAGGGGCCTCTTACGAGCAGTACTTC. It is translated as CASSQGLAGASYEQYF.

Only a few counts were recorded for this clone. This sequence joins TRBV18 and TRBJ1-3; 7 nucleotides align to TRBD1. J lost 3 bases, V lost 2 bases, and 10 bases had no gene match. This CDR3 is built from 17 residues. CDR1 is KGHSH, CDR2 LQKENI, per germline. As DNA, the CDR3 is TGTGCCAGCTCACCAGTTCTCCTTACAGGGGATGGAAACACCATATATTTT. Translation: CASSPVLLTGDGNTIYF.

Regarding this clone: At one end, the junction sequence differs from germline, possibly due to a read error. The chain's CDR3 is CASSSATSGETQYF. The CDR3 DNA sequence: TGTGCCAGCAGTTCCGCGACTAGCGGAGAGACTCAGTACTTC. V is TRBV6-7 and J is TRBJ2-5, with TRBD2 matching 9 bases. TRBV6-7 is flagged as an ORF with uncertain function. This CDR3 contains 14 residues.

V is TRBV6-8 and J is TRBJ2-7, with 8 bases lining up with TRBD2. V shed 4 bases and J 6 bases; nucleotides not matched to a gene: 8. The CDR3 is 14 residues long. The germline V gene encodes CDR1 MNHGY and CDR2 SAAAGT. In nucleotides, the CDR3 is TGTGCCAGCAGTTCATCAGCGGGAGCGTCCGAGCAGTACTTC. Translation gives CASSSSAGASEQYF.